This T cell receptor beta chain originates from a study of T-cell memory formation after mild COVID-19. In TCRdb, the 5' RACE reads were re-called with MiXCR into one record per CDR3 protein. Here the sample spans roughly 70,000 distinct CDR3 sequences, 16% being singletons. There are 13 residues in the CDR3. The ends lost 7 bases at V and 7 bases at J; junction bases unmatched: 7. Germline V gene data show CDR1 as SQVTM and CDR2 as ANQGSEA. General observations from the study: Clones that contracted clustered mainly in CM and EM if CD4+ and in EMRA if CD8+. From day 15 to 85, contracting clones were balanced between CD4 and CD8, whereas later expanders leaned toward CD4+.

As for this clonotype: Antigen specificity is unknown.

This receptor was taken from an adult woman who had mild COVID-19 (a few samples of this study predate the infection). Cell type and time point are not known. This rearrangement joins TRBV29-1 to TRBJ2-1; 10 nucleotides align to TRBD2. The sample taken for sequencing was PBMCs or a T cell subset sorted from them (not recorded which). CDR3 nucleotides: TGCAGCGGGGGGACTAGCGCCATGAATGAGCAGTTCTTC. Amino acid sequence: CSGGTSAMNEQFF.